In its sample, the clone carrying this T cell receptor (beta chain) was seen a few times. Antigen specificity is unknown. It was by quantitative 5'-RACE with molecular barcodes that TCR beta libraries were made. Using its own MiXCR run on the 5' RACE reads, TCRdb lists one record per CDR3 protein. In the table there are a few hundred thousand distinct CDR3 sequences, about a fifth of which are singletons. The data derive from a study of CD8 T cells in ankylosing spondylitis. Study-wide points: There was a TCR beta motif, made of 7 to 9 highly homologous variants, that appeared characteristic of ankylosing spondylitis blood.

CDR3 size: 13 residues. The germline V gene has CDR1 SEHNR and CDR2 FQNEAQ (reference sequence). With 1 base removed from V and 15 bases from J, the gap between germline ends came to 15 bases. V usage is TRBV7-9 and J usage is TRBJ1-4; D is unresolved. Sequenced: blood, either unsorted or a sorted T cell fraction (not recorded which). This TCR derives from a male donor with ankylosing spondylitis. CDR3 loop: CASSLDTGERMFF. DNA of the CDR3: TGTGCCAGCAGCTTAGATACCGGGGAGCGAATGTTTTTT.